Included here is one TCR beta chain sequence, with context. No antigen is known for it. This sample stems from a study of human T cells and chemical hapten exposure. Looking at the study overall: 2% DPC applied to an approximately 2 cm by approximately 2 cm arm area sensitized donors. Study results and caveats: Donors' alopecia may make their immune response differ from healthy people's.

TCRdb itself ran the RACE reads through MiXCR, one entry per CDR3 protein. The sample includes about 140,000 distinct CDR3 sequences, around 11% seen only once; the top ten take about 1.3%. Time point here: patch test 2, 6 weeks after DPC sensitization. Documented treatment: therapeutic diphenylcyclopropenone sensitization with weekly scalp DPC. The CDR3 extends over 15 amino acids. Germline CDR1 MGHRA, CDR2 YSYEKL. V lost 1 base to trimming and J lost 5 bases; unmatched junction nucleotides: 7. This chain links TRBV4-1 with TRBJ2-7; 8 bases are a match to TRBD2. The receptor's source is a woman aged 45-65 years with alopecia areata. Some clones in this sample may be carry-over from other donors' samples. Sequences were derived from whole blood, sampled in connection with sensitization to the hapten diphenylcyclopropenone (DPC). The chain's CDR3 is CASSQAAGVGNEQYF. In DNA form, the CDR3 reads TGCGCCAGCAGCCAAGCAGCGGGAGTGGGCAACGAGCAGTACTTC.